This T cell receptor beta chain was sequenced in a study of T cell clones after liver transplantation. For the study at large: At least one year of complete immunosuppression withdrawal without enzymes over twice normal defined tolerance.

The CDR3 loop spans 13 amino acids. Germline V gene data show CDR1 as ENHRY and CDR2 as SYGVKD. The germline V and J ends were trimmed by 6 bases and 4 bases, with 10 bases remaining between them. A remark on this clone: Its antigen remains unknown.

Overall study results and limits: In a couple of subjects, few donor cells limited the measurable donor-reactive repertoire.

The data were produced by immunoSEQ multiplex PCR, yet TCRdb's version contains in-frame clones alone and is incomplete. The sample holds about 75,000 clones; around 84% are singletons and the top ten take less than 2.5%. This clonotype originated in a human patient who received a liver transplant. The graft donor may account for some of the T cells. Sequenced here: CD4+ T cells from blood, sampled roughly 48 months after liver transplant. This chain uses TRBV10-3 with TRBJ2-1, with D tentatively TRBD1 (6 bases). CDR3 bases: TGTGCCATCAGCTCAGGGGAATACAATGAGCAGTTCTTC. Residues: CAISSGEYNEQFF.